The 22 T cell receptor beta chains presented below share a single source sample, sequenced in a study of cytomegalovirus exposure and HLA in healthy donors. PCR used 60 Vbeta primers and 13 Jbeta primers. The method was immunoSEQ multiplex PCR; TCRdb's version includes in-frame clones alone and lacks a portion of them. The sample includes about 160,000 clones. The source material was PBMCs. The receptors stem from a man under 40 in good health and CMV-seronegative.

This sequence joins TRBV6-5 and TRBJ2-3; the D gene is possibly TRBD1 (6 bases). The germline V gene has CDR1 MNHEY and CDR2 SVGAGI. V was pared by 5 bases and J by 2 bases, with 14 bases between. The length of the CDR3 is 15 residues. As DNA, the CDR3 is TGTGCCAGCAGTAGCAGGGGTTGGTACACAGATACGCAGTATTTT. Amino acid sequence: CASSSRGWYTDTQYF.

The J gene is TRBJ2-5, the V gene TRBV14; no clear D. V shed 4 bases and J shed 3 bases, with 3 bases lying between them. This CDR3 contains 11 residues. The germline V gene encodes CDR1 SGHDN and CDR2 FVKESK. CDR3 bases: TGTGCCAGCAGCCTTAAAGAGACCCAGTACTTC. It yields the protein CASSLKETQYF.

The chain combines TRBV15 with TRBJ1-1, with D unresolved. In germline, CDR1 is LNHNV, CDR2 YYDKDF (reference sequence). V was shortened by 1 base and J by 4 bases, with 16 bases between the two germline ends. This CDR3 has 16 residues. CDR3 bases: TGTGCCACCAGCAGAGGCCCTGGCCCCGCGGCCACTGAAGCTTTCTTT. Its protein product is CATSRGPGPAATEAFF.

V is TRBV5-1 and J is TRBJ2-1; 10 bases are a match to TRBD2. CDR3 length: 19 residues. Germline values: CDR1 SGHRS, CDR2 YFSETQ. Trimming took 3 bases from V and 4 from J; bases not matched to a gene: 16. The CDR3 DNA sequence: TGCGCCAGCAGCTCCCGACCTCTAGCGGGAGAGCCCTCATACAATGAGCAGTTCTTC. As protein: CASSSRPLAGEPSYNEQFF.

In DNA, the CDR3 is TGTGCCAGCAGCGTAAGGACAGGGGGTTTCGGCTACACCTTC. Translated, it gives CASSVRTGGFGYTF. V gene TRBV9 combines with J gene TRBJ1-2; 10 bases fit TRBD1. The CDR3 runs to 14 residues. Germline lookup yields CDR1 SGDLS and CDR2 YYNGEE. The V segment lost 1 base and the J segment 8 bases; nucleotides outside the gene matches: 5.

The V call is TRBV28, the J call TRBJ2-2, with a tentative D call TRBD1 (6 bases). This CDR3 is 14 amino acids long. Trimming took 6 bases from V and 4 from J, leaving 12 bases between them. Germline CDR1 and CDR2: MDHEN and SYDVKM. The CDR3 sequence: CASRDSGGTGELFF. DNA of the CDR3: TGTGCCAGCAGGGACAGCGGAGGCACCGGGGAGCTGTTTTTT. The variable domain in full, with the rest retrieved from reference TRBV28 and TRBJ2-2, is DVKVTQSSRYLVKRTGEKVFLECVQDMDHENMFWYRQDPGLGLRLIYFSYDVKMKEKGDIPEGYSVSREKKERFSLILESASTNQTSMYLCASRDSGGTGELFFGEGSRLTVL.

The chain combines TRBV27 with TRBJ2-3; TRBD1 is a possible D gene (6 bases). In germline, CDR1 is MNHEY, CDR2 SMNVEV (reference sequence). Trimming shortened V by 6 bases and J by 3 bases, and 13 bases separated the two germline ends. The CDR3 spans 14 residues. CDR3 amino acids: CASSPRGTTDTQYF. The CDR3 DNA follows: TGTGCCAGCAGCCCAAGGGGGACGACAGATACGCAGTATTTT.

The rearrangement uses TRBV10-3 and TRBJ1-4, with 8 bases that match TRBD1. Germline V lookup: CDR1 ENHRY, CDR2 SYGVKD. The CDR3 is 13 amino acids. Trimming took 4 bases from V and 10 from J; bases not matched to a gene: 5. The CDR3 loop is CAISGTGFGKLFF. The CDR3, as DNA: TGTGCCATCAGTGGGACAGGGTTTGGAAAACTGTTTTTT.

The V gene is TRBV7-2, the J gene TRBJ2-2, with TRBD1 as a possible D gene (6 bases). CDR3 length equals 14 residues. In germline, CDR1 is SGHTA, CDR2 FQGNSA. The V gene lost 5 bases and the J gene lost 3 bases, with 10 bases spanning the gap. The CDR3 spells CASSPGTHTGELFF. DNA of the CDR3: TGTGCCAGCAGCCCCGGGACACACACCGGGGAGCTGTTTTTT.

The gene calls are TRBV6-5 and TRBJ2-7, with TRBD1 as a possible D gene (6 bases). The CDR3 totals 14 residues. The germline V gene encodes CDR1 MNHEY and CDR2 SVGAGI. V lost 5 bases and J lost 1, with 12 bases in between. In DNA, the CDR3 is TGTGCCAGCAGTCGCCCGGGACAATCCTACGAGCAGTACTTC. Residues: CASSRPGQSYEQYF.

The chain recombines TRBV28 with TRBJ1-1; TRBD1 matches 9 bases. V shed 6 bases, J shed 1 base, and the junction held 9 bases outside the gene matches. CDR1 and CDR2 (germline): MDHEN, SYDVKM. This CDR3 has 16 residues. The CDR3 bases are TGTGCCAGCAGGGGCACAGGGGGCGCGAGGAACACTGAAGCTTTCTTT. It specifies CASRGTGGARNTEAFF.

The chain has TRBV7-9 and TRBJ2-2; D perhaps matches TRBD2 (6 bases). Germline CDR1 is SEHNR and CDR2 is FQNEAQ (reference sequence). The germline V and J ends were trimmed by 6 bases and 6 bases, with 14 bases remaining between them. This CDR3 spans 14 amino acids. The CDR3 DNA is TGTGCCAGCAGTTTCGGCTCGGGAGCCGGGGAGCTGTTTTTT. This encodes CASSFGSGAGELFF.

This chain links TRBV14 with TRBJ1-2; 11 nucleotides match TRBD1. The CDR3 runs to 16 residues. Unmatched junction bases numbered 10, after V lost 4 bases and J lost 6 bases. The germline V gene has CDR1 SGHDN and CDR2 FVKESK. This CDR3 reads CASSRRTGGGVHGYTF. In DNA form, the CDR3 reads TGTGCCAGCAGCCGACGGACAGGGGGCGGTGTGCATGGCTACACCTTC.

This chain joins TRBV11-2 and TRBJ2-7; TRBD1 matches at 8 bases. Germline lookup yields CDR1 SGHAT and CDR2 FQNNGV. This CDR3 region has 12 residues. The V gene end was trimmed by 7 bases and the J gene end by 5 bases; junction bases not matched to a gene: 4. CDR3 nucleotides: TGTGCCAGCACGGACAGGGACCACGAGCAGTACTTC. This translates into CASTDRDHEQYF.

The chain carries TRBV11-1 and TRBJ2-3; 8 positions agree with TRBD2. Germline V gene sequence: CDR1 SGHAT, CDR2 FQDESV (reference sequence). Trimming cost V 1 base and J 6 bases; bases outside gene matches: 6. This CDR3 has 15 amino acids. CDR3 sequence reads: CASSLEGGTRDTQYF. The CDR3 DNA follows: TGTGCCAGCAGCTTAGAGGGCGGGACTAGGGATACGCAGTATTTT.

This chain connects TRBV7-2 to TRBJ2-3; 10 positions agree with TRBD2. Germline-derived CDR1 and CDR2 are SGHTA and FQGNSA. This CDR3 spans 15 amino acids. V gave up 3 bases and J gave up 5 bases; unmatched junction bases: 5. This CDR3 is CASSFYSGREDTQYF. CDR3 nucleotides: TGTGCCAGCAGCTTCTACAGCGGGAGGGAAGATACGCAGTATTTT.

CDR3 region: CASSEGAGQGFYGYTF. The CDR3 DNA follows: TGTGCCAGCAGTGAAGGGGCGGGCCAAGGATTCTATGGCTACACCTTC. The chain joins TRBV2 to TRBJ1-2; D is undetermined. The CDR3 is made up of 16 amino acids. The germline gives CDR1 SNHLY, CDR2 FYNNEI. With 1 base removed from V and 4 bases from J, the gap between germline ends came to 16 bases.

The chain has TRBV19 and TRBJ2-3, with 10 bases lining up with TRBD1. With V trimmed by 9 bases and J by 7 bases, 7 bases remained unmatched. Germline assignment: CDR1 LNHDA and CDR2 SQIVND (reference sequence). The CDR3 loop spans 13 amino acids. The CDR3, as DNA: TGTGCCAGCCGGACAGGGGGAGCAAATACGCAGTATTTT. This translates into CASRTGGANTQYF.

This rearrangement joins TRBV19 to TRBJ2-5; weak D call: TRBD1 (5 bases). The V gene's germline CDR1 is LNHDA and CDR2 SQIVND (reference sequence). Deletions cut 7 bases from V and 1 base from J, with 10 bases between. The CDR3 runs to 13 residues. The chain's CDR3 is CASKDRTQETQYF. CDR3 nucleotides: TGTGCCAGTAAAGACAGAACCCAAGAGACCCAGTACTTC.

The rearrangement uses TRBV9 and TRBJ1-1; possible D gene TRBD1, 5 bases. The germline V gene has CDR1 SGDLS and CDR2 YYNGEE. V was cut by 0 bases and J by 1 base, with 7 bases left in between. This CDR3 has 14 amino acids. CDR3: CASSVVRGNTEAFF. The CDR3 nucleotides are TGTGCCAGCAGCGTAGTTAGGGGGAACACTGAAGCTTTCTTT.

The chain carries TRBV9 and TRBJ2-4; D is unresolved. The CDR3 spans 15 residues. With 0 bases removed from V and 0 bases from J, the gap between germline ends came to 7 bases. Germline V gene lookup returns CDR1 SGDLS and CDR2 YYNGEE. DNA for the CDR3: TGTGCCAGCAGCGTAGGGCCGCTAGCCAAAAACATTCAGTACTTC. It encodes CASSVGPLAKNIQYF.

The chain links TRBV5-6 to TRBJ2-3; TRBD2 might be the D (6 bases). The germline V gene encodes CDR1 SGHDT and CDR2 YYEEEE. Trimming removed 0 bases at V and 2 bases at J, with 7 bases between. CDR3 size: 14 residues. This chain's CDR3 is CASSLGRDTDTQYF. The CDR3 DNA reads TGTGCCAGCAGCTTGGGGAGGGACACAGATACGCAGTATTTT.